The source of this T cell receptor (beta chain) is a study of T cells after posttransplantation cyclophosphamide. Repertoires were generated with immunoSEQ multiplex PCR, while TCRdb's copy carries only in-frame clones and drops some. The sample records approximately 52,000 clones, around 84% being singletons. Study-level points and caveats: Skin or GI-infiltrating T cells shared few TRB sequences with blood. Recipient CMV seropositivity and CMV reactivation strongly tracked TRB clonality. Later blood repertoires were often dominated by clones from the donor CD8+ memory compartment.

After removal of 4 bases from V and 6 bases from J, the junction contained 12 bases not matched to a gene. The germline gives CDR1 MNHEY, CDR2 SMNVEV (reference sequence). This CDR3 spans 18 amino acids. As concerns this clone: The target antigen is unknown.

What was sequenced was PBMCs. The rearrangement links TRBV27 to TRBJ2-1; the match to TRBD2 covers 13 bases. The sequence was collected from a man aged 30 to 39 with a blood cancer, CMV-positive, and with a related stem cell donor. The chain's CDR3 is CASSSLLILAGGPNEQFF. CDR3 coding DNA: TGTGCCAGCAGTTCCCTCCTAATACTAGCGGGAGGGCCCAATGAGCAGTTCTTC.